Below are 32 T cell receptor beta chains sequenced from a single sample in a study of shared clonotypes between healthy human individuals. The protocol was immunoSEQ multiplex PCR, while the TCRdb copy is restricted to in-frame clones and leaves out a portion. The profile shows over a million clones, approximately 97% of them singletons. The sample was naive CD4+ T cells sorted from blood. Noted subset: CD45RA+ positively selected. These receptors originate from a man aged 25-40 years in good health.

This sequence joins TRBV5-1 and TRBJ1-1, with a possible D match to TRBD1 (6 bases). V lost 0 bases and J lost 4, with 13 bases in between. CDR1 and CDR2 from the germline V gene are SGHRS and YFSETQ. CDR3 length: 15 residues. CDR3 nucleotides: TGCGCCAGCAGCTTGGAGGGGGGCAGGAGCACTGAAGCTTTCTTT. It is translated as CASSLEGGRSTEAFF.

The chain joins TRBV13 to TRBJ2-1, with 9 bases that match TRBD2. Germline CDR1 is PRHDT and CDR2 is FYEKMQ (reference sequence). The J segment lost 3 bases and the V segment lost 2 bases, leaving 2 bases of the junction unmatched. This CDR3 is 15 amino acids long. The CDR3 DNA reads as TGTGCCAGCAGCTTATGGACTAGCGACTACAATGAGCAGTTCTTC. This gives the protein CASSLWTSDYNEQFF. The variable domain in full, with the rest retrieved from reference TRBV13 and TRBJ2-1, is AAGVIQSPRHLIKEKRETATLKCYPIPRHDTVYWYQQGPGQDPQFLISFYEKMQSDKGSIPDRFSAQQFSDYHSELNMSSLELGDSALYFCASSLWTSDYNEQFFGPGTRLTVL.

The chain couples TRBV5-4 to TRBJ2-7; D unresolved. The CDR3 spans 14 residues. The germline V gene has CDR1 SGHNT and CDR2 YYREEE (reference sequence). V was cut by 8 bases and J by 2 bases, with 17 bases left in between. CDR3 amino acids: CASSPVSRPYEQYF. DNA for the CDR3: TGTGCCAGTAGCCCCGTGTCTCGACCCTACGAGCAGTACTTC.

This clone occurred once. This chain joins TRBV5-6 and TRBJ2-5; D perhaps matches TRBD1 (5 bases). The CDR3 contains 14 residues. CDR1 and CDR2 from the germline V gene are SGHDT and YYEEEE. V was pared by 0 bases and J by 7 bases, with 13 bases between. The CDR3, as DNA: TGTGCCAGCAGCTTGGTACGGCTGCAGGGGACCCAGTACTTC. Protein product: CASSLVRLQGTQYF.

For the CDR3, the DNA is TGCAGCGTTACCACGGACAGGGGGCCCGGGACAGATACGCAGTATTTT. Its translation is CSVTTDRGPGTDTQYF. The V call is TRBV29-1, the J call TRBJ2-3; TRBD1 aligns across 11 bases. The germline gives CDR1 SQVTM, CDR2 ANQGSEA. With V trimmed by 5 bases and J by 3 bases, 10 bases remained unmatched. CDR3 size: 16 residues.

The CDR3 region is CASSLDGPPYEQYF. The DNA of the CDR3 is TGCGCCAGCAGTCTAGACGGCCCCCCCTACGAGCAGTACTTC. The rearrangement joins TRBV5-1 to TRBJ2-7; no reliable D call. Germline lookup yields CDR1 SGHRS and CDR2 YFSETQ. The V gene lost 5 bases and the J gene lost 2 bases, with 14 bases spanning the gap. The CDR3 sequence is 14 residues long.

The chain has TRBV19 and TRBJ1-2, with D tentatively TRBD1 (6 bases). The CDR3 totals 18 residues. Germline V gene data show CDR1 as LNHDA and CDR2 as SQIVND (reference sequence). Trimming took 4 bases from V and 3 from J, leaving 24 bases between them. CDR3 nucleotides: TGTGCCAGTAGTACCCTGTGGCAGGGGCCGCGTAGGGACTATGGCTACACCTTC. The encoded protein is CASSTLWQGPRRDYGYTF.

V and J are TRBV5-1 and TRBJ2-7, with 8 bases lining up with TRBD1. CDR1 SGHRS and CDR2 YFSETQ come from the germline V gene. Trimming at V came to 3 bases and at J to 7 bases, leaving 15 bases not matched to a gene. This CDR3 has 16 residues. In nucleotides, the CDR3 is TGCGCCAGCAGCTCATCGCTTAGCCAGGGGGCAGGGGAGCAGTACTTC. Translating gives CASSSSLSQGAGEQYF.

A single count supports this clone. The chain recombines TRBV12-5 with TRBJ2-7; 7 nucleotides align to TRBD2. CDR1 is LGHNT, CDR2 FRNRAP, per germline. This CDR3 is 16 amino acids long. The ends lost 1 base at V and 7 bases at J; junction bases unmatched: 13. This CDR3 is CASGLAHGSGMGEQYF. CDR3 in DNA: TGTGCTAGTGGTTTGGCACATGGGAGCGGGATGGGGGAGCAGTACTTC.

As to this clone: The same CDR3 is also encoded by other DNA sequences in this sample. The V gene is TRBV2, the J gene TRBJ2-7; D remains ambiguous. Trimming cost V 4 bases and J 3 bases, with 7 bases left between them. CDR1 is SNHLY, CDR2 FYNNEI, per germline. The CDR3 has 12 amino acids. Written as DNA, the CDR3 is TGTGCCAGCAGTGGGTCAAGCTACGAGCAGTACTTC. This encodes CASSGSSYEQYF. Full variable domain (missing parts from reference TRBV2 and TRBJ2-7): EPEVTQTPSHQVTQMGQEVILRCVPISNHLYFYWYRQILGQKVEFLVSFYNNEISEKSEIFDDQFSVERPDGSNFTLKIRSTKLEDSAMYFCASSGSSYEQYFGPGTRLTVT.

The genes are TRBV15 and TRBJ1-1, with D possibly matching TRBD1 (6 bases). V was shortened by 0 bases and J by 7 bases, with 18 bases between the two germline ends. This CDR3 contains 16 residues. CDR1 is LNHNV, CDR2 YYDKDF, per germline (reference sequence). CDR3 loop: CATSRETGLSVNEAFF. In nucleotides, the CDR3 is TGTGCCACCAGCAGAGAGACAGGTCTGTCGGTGAATGAAGCTTTCTTT. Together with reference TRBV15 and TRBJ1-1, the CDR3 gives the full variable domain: DAMVIQNPRYQVTQFGKPVTLSCSQTLNHNVMYWYQQKSSQAPKLLFHYYDKDFNNEADTPDNFQSRRPNTSFCFLDIRSPGLGDTAMYLCATSRETGLSVNEAFFGQGTRLTVV.

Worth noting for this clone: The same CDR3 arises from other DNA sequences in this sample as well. In nucleotides, the CDR3 is TGTGCCTGGACTAGCGGACAAGAGACCCAGTACTTC. It encodes CAWTSGQETQYF. The chain uses TRBV30 and TRBJ2-5; 7 bases line up with TRBD2. Germline V gene data show CDR1 as GTSNPN and CDR2 as SVGIG (reference sequence). The CDR3 totals 12 residues. V shed 4 bases and J 2 bases; nucleotides not matched to a gene: 1.

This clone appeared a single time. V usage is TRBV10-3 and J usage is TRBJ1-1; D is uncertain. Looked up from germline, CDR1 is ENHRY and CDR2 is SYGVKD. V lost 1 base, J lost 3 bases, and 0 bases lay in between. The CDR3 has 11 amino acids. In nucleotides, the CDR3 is TGTGCCATCAGTGAGTACACTGAAGCTTTCTTT. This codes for CAISEYTEAFF.

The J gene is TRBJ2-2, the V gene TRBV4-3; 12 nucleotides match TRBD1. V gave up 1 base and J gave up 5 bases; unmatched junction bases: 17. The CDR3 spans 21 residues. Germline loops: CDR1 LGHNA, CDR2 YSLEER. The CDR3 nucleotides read TGCGCCAGCAGCCAAGGGGAGAGGGACAGGGGGCGCGAGGGTAGGACCGGGGAGCTGTTTTTT. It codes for CASSQGERDRGREGRTGELFF.

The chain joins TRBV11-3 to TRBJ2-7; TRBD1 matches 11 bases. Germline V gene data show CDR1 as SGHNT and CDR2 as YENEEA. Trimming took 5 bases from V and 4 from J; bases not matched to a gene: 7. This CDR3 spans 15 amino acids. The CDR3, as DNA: TGTGCCAGCAGCCACCGGACAGGGGGCTCTTACGAGCAGTACTTC. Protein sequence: CASSHRTGGSYEQYF.

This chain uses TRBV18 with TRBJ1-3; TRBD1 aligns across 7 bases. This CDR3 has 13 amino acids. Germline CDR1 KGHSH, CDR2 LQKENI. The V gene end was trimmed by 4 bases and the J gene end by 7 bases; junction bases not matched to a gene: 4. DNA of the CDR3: TGTGCCAGCTCACGAGGGACAGAGAACACCATATATTTT. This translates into CASSRGTENTIYF. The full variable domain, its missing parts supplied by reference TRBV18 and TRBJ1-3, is NAGVMQNPRHLVRRRGQEARLRCSPMKGHSHVYWYRQLPEEGLKFMVYLQKENIIDESGMPKERFSAEFPKEGPSILRIQQVVRGDSAAYFCASSRGTENTIYFGEGSWLTVV.

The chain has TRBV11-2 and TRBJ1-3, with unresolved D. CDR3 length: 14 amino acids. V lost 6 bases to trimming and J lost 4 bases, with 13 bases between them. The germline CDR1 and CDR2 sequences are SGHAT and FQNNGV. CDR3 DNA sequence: TGTGCCAGCAGAGTTCCGGTACCCGGAAACACCATATATTTT. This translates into CASRVPVPGNTIYF.

CDR3 in amino acids: CASSDGAASGVAKNIQYF. The CDR3, as DNA: TGTGCCAGCAGTGACGGGGCGGCTAGCGGGGTAGCCAAAAACATTCAGTACTTC. The V call is TRBV6-4, the J call TRBJ2-4, with 9 bases matching TRBD2. The CDR3 consists of 18 residues. Looked up from germline, CDR1 is MRHNA and CDR2 is SNTAGT. V trimming: 2 bases; J trimming: 0 bases; junction bases outside the gene matches: 8.

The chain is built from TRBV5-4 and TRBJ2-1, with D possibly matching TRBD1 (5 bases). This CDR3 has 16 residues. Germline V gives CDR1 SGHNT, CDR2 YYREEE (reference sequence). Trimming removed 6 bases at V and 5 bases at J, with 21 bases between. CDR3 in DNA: TGTGCCAGCACTCCTAAGGGGCTTCTCCCTAACAATGAGCAGTTCTTC. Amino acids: CASTPKGLLPNNEQFF.

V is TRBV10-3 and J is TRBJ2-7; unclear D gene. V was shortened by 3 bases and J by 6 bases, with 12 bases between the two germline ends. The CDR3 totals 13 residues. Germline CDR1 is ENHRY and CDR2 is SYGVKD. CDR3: CAISDRMTAEQYF. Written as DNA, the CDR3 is TGTGCCATCAGTGATCGGATGACGGCCGAGCAGTACTTC.

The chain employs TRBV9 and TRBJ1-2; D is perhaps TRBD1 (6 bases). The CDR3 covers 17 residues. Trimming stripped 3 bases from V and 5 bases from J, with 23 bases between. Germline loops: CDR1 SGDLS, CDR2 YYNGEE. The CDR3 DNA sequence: TGTGCCAGCAGCGCGAGACAGGCGCAGAGCCTTACTTATGGCTACACCTTC. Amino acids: CASSARQAQSLTYGYTF.

CDR3 nucleotides: TGTGCCAGCAGCGTCGGATCTTCAGCTAACTATGGCTACACCTTC. Residues: CASSVGSSANYGYTF. The chain carries TRBV9 and TRBJ1-2, with no clear D. Germline assignment: CDR1 SGDLS and CDR2 YYNGEE. There are 15 residues in the CDR3. V lost 2 bases and J 0 bases, leaving 11 bases between the germline ends.

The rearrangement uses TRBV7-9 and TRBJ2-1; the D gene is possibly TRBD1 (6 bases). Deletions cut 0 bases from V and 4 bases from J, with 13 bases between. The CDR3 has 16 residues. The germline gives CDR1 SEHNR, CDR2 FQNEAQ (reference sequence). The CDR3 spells CASSLAVSGQYNEQFF. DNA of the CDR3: TGTGCCAGCAGCTTAGCGGTGTCCGGACAGTACAATGAGCAGTTCTTC.

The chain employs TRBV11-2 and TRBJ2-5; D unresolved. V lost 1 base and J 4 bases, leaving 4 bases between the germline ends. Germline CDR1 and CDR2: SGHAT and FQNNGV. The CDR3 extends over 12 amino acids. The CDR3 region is CASSLVAETQYF. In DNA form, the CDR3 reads TGTGCCAGCAGCTTAGTGGCAGAGACCCAGTACTTC.

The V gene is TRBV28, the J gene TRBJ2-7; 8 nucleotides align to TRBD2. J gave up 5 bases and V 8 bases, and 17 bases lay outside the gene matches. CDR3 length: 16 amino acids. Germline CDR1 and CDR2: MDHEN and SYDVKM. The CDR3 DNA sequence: TGTGCCAGCGGGCCACCGGGACTAGGGAGCGTCCACGAGCAGTACTTC. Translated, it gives CASGPPGLGSVHEQYF.

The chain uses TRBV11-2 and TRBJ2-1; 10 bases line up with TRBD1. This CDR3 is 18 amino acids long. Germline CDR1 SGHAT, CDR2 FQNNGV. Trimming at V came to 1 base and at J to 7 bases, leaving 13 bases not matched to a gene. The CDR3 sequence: CASSLVLFGTGVGNEQFF. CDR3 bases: TGTGCCAGCAGCTTAGTCTTGTTCGGGACAGGGGTGGGGAATGAGCAGTTCTTC. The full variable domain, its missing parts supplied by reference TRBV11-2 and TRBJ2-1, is EAGVAQSPRYKIIEKRQSVAFWCNPISGHATLYWYQQILGQGPKLLIQFQNNGVVDDSQLPKDRFSAERLKGVDSTLKIQPAKLEDSAVYLCASSLVLFGTGVGNEQFFGPGTRLTVL.

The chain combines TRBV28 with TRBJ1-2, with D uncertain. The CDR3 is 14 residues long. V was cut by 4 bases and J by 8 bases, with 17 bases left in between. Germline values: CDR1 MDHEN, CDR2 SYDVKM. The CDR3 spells CASSSQGPKTGYTF. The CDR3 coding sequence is TGTGCCAGCAGTTCTCAAGGCCCTAAGACCGGCTACACCTTC.

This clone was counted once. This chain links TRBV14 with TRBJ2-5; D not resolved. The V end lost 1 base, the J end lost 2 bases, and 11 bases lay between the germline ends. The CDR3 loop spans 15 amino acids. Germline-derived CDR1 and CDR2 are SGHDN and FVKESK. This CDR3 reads CASSQATTKQETQYF. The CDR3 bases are TGTGCCAGCAGCCAAGCTACGACAAAACAAGAGACCCAGTACTTC.

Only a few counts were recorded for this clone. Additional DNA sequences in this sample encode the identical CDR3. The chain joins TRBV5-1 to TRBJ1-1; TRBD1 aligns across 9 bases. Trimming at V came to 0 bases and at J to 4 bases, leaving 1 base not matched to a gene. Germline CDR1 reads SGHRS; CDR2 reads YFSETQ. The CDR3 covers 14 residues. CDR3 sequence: CASSLDRGLTEAFF. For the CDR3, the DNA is TGCGCCAGCAGCTTGGACAGGGGGCTCACTGAAGCTTTCTTT.

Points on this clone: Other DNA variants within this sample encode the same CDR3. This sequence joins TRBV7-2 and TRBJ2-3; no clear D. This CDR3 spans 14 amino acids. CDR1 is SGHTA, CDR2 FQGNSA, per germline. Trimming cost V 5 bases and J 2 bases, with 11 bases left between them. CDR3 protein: CASSLGRSTDTQYF. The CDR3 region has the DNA TGTGCCAGCAGCCTGGGTAGATCCACAGATACGCAGTATTTT.

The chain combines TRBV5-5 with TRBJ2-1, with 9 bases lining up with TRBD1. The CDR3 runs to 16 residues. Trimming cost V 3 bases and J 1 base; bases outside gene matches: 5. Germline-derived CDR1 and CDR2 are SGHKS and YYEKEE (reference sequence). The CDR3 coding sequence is TGTGCCAGCAGCTCCCCGGGACAGGGTTCCTACAATGAGCAGTTCTTC. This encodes CASSSPGQGSYNEQFF.

The chain's CDR3 is CASSLNREQGEETQYF. The DNA for the CDR3 is TGTGCCAGCAGCTTAAACAGGGAGCAAGGAGAAGAGACCCAGTACTTC. The rearrangement joins TRBV11-2 to TRBJ2-5, with TRBD1 as a possible D gene (6 bases). The V end was cut by 2 bases, the J end by 3 bases, with 16 bases between. The CDR3 runs 16 residues. Per germline, CDR1 SGHAT and CDR2 FQNNGV.